Only a few counts were recorded for the clone carrying this T cell receptor beta chain. The sample is drawn from a study of T cell responses to AZD1222 COVID-19 vaccine. This CDR3 is 12 amino acids long. Trimming pared 5 bases from V and 2 bases from J, leaving 4 bases between. Per germline, CDR1 MNHEY and CDR2 SMNVEV (reference sequence). Assay: immunoSEQ multiplex PCR; the TCRdb copy retains only in-frame clones and omits some. The data hold about 120,000 clones, with 80% to 90% observed a single time. This clonotype was sampled from an adult in good health. The J gene is TRBJ1-5, the V gene TRBV27; D gene ambiguous. This specimen was peripheral blood, taken on day 0 of AZD1222 vaccination. CDR3 DNA: TGTGCCAGCAGTGGGGGCAATCAGCCCCAGCATTTT. It yields the protein CASSGGNQPQHF.